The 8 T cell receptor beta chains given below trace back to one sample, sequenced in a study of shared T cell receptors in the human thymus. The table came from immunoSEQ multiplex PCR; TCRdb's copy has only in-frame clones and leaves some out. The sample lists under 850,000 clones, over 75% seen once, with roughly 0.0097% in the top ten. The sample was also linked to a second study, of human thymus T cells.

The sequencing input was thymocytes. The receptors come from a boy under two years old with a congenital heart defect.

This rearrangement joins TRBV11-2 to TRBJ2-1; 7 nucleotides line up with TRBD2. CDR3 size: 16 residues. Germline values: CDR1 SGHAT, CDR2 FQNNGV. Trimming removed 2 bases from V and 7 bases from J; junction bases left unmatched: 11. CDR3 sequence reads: CASSLPAVGGKNEQFF. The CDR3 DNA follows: TGTGCCAGCAGCTTACCCGCGGTCGGGGGGAAGAATGAGCAGTTCTTC.

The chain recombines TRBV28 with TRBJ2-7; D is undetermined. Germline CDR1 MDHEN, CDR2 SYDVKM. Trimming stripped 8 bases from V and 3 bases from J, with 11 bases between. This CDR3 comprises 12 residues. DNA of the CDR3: TGTGCCAGCTCCGTTCAGGACTACGAGCAGTACTTC. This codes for CASSVQDYEQYF.

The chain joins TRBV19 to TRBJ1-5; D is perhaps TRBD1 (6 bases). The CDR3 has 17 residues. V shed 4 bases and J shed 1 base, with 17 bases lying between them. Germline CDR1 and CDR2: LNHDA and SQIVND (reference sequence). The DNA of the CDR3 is TGTGCCAGTAGTAATGGGGGCCGCCCTAAAAGCAATCAGCCCCAGCATTTT. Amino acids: CASSNGGRPKSNQPQHF.

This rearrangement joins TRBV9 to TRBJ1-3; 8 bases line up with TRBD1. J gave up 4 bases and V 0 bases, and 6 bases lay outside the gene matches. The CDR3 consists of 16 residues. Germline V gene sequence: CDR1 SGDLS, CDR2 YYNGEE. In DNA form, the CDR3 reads TGTGCCAGCAGCGTAGGTGGACAGGGCTACGGAAACACCATATATTTT. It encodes CASSVGGQGYGNTIYF.

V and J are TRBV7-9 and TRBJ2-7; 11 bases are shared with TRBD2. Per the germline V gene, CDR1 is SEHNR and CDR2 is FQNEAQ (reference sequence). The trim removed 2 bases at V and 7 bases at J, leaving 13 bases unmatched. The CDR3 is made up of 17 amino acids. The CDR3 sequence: CASSLWRLSGRAEEQYF. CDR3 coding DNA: TGTGCCAGCAGCTTATGGCGGCTTAGCGGGAGGGCGGAAGAGCAGTACTTC.

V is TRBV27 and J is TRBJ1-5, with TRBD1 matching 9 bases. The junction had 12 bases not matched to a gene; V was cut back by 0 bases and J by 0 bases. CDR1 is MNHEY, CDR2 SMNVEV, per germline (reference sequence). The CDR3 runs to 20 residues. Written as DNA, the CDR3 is TGTGCCAGCAGTTTATCCCGGACAGGGGCCTCCCCGTATAGCAATCAGCCCCAGCATTTT. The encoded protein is CASSLSRTGASPYSNQPQHF.

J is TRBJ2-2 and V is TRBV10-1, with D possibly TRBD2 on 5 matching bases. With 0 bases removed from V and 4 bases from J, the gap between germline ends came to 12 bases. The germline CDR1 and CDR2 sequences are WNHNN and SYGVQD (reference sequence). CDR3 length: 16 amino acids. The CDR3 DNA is TGCGCCAGCAGTGAGTCTCGGGGTCCGAGCACCGGGGAGCTGTTTTTT. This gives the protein CASSESRGPSTGELFF.

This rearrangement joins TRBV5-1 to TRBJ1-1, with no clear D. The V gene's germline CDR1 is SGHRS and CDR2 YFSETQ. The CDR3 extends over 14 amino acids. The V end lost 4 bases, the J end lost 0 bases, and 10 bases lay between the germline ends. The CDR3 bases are TGCGCCAGCAGCCGAACAGACCTGAACACTGAAGCTTTCTTT. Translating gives CASSRTDLNTEAFF.